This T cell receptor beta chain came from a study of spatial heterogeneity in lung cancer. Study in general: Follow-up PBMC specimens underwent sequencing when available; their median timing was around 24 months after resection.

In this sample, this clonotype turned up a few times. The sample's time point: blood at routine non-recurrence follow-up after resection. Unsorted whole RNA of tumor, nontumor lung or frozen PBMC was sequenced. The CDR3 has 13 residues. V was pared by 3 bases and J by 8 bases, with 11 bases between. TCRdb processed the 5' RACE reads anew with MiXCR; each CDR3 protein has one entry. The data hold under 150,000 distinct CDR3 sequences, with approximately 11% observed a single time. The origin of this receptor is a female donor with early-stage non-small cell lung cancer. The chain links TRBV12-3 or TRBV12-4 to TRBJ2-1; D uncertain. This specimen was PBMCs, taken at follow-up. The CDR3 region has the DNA TGTGCCAGCAGTTTCCAGGTTGGCGATGAGCAGTTCTTC. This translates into CASSFQVGDEQFF.